This TCR beta chain was found in a study of blood T cell repertoires in COVID-19. Study in general: Some COVID-19 samples were acute and others convalescent; all came from the United States, Italy and Spain. PBMCs, B-cell-depleted T cells, or T cells were the source of the cDNA or gDNA that made up the material.

Recruited during active infection, patients (from Seattle) were subsequently followed longitudinally. V lost 3 bases, J lost 8 bases, and 16 bases lay in between. Germline-derived CDR1 and CDR2 are GTSNPN and SVGIG (reference sequence). This CDR3 region has 13 residues. Methods used by the authors: Amplification from reference gene primers served as the basis for estimated nucleated cell counts. Only in-frame clones appear in the TCRdb table, and some are missing; sequencing was by immunoSEQ multiplex PCR. The DNA gave D and trimming, while V, J and clone size come from that table. The sample carries hundreds of thousands of clones, around nine tenths recorded once.

The chain joins TRBV30 to TRBJ1-2; D gene unclear. Sequencing was done on a sample of peripheral blood. The clonotype was recovered from a woman aged 65 to 85 with COVID-19, enrolled during active disease. CDR3 amino acids: CAWSAGLREGYTF. In DNA form, the CDR3 reads TGTGCCTGGAGCGCCGGACTTCGGGAAGGCTACACCTTC. The full variable domain, its missing parts supplied by reference TRBV30 and TRBJ1-2, is SQTIHQWPATLVQPVGSPLSLECTVEGTSNPNLYWYRQAAGRGLQLLFYSVGIGQISSEVPQNLSASRPQDRQFILSSKKLLLSDSGFYLCAWSAGLREGYTFGSGTRLTVV.